This entry features one TCR beta chain sequence. The antigen is undetermined. These data come from a study of T cells in Graves' hyperthyroidism and ophthalmopathy. Amplification yielded TCR beta CDR3 regions, with RNA transcripts as the source. HTBI primers were the set used in a first-round RT-PCR of the TCR CDR3. MiXCR, run by TCRdb on the multiplex PCR reads, gives a single entry per CDR3 protein. The repertoire holds a few hundred thousand distinct CDR3 sequences, about a fifth seen once, with about 3.7% in the top ten. The germline V gene encodes CDR1 MGHRA and CDR2 YSYEKL. This CDR3 has 16 residues. V shed 0 bases and J shed 1 base, with 9 bases lying between them. Study findings and constraints: Researchers found most expanded thyroid clonotypes above 0.001 in blood as well. Ophthalmopathy was told apart from stable hyperthyroidism by a 13 V-J model. The model identified upcoming ophthalmopathy a median about 7.1 months ahead of onset.

The receptor's source is a woman younger than 35 with Graves' hyperthyroidism. Sequencing input: blood. The chain couples TRBV4-1 to TRBJ2-2, with TRBD2 as a possible D gene (6 bases). This CDR3 is CASSQEEAGNTGELFF. In nucleotides, the CDR3 is TGCGCCAGCAGCCAAGAGGAAGCGGGGAACACCGGGGAGCTGTTTTTT.